Below are 8 T cell receptor beta chains sequenced from a single sample in a study of naive and memory T cell subsets. The beta constant-region primer was an equimolar mix of two oligonucleotides covering TRBC1 and TRBC2. MiXCR, run by TCRdb on the UMI-ligation and nested PCR reads, gives a single entry per CDR3 protein. Among 120,000 to 150,000 distinct CDR3 sequences, around 15% were seen once, and the ten largest hold approximately 0.15%. Sequenced: naive CD4+ T cells from blood. These receptors came from a human donor in good health.

This clonotype was counted between two and nine times. The chain carries TRBV7-2 and TRBJ2-7; D is tentatively TRBD1 or TRBD2 (5 bases each). The CDR3 runs 15 residues. Germline V gives CDR1 SGHTA, CDR2 FQGNSA. Deletions cut 4 bases from V and 0 bases from J, with 13 bases between. CDR3 sequence: CASSSRAGISYEQYF. The CDR3 DNA reads TGTGCCAGCAGCTCGCGGGCAGGGATCTCCTACGAGCAGTACTTC.

This clonotype appeared a few times. The chain employs TRBV20-1 and TRBJ2-3, with a possible D match to TRBD2 (5 bases). This CDR3 comprises 13 residues. V was pared by 7 bases and J by 7 bases, with 18 bases between. Germline V gene lookup returns CDR1 DFQATT and CDR2 SNEGSKA (reference sequence). CDR3 sequence reads: CSGYVRAANTQYF. CDR3 nucleotides: TGCAGTGGATATGTAAGAGCGGCCAATACGCAGTATTTT.

The chain couples TRBV12-3 or TRBV12-4 to TRBJ2-6; unclear D gene. The V end lost 3 bases, the J end lost 1 base, and 4 bases lay between the germline ends. The CDR3 consists of 14 residues. CDR3: CASSLGSGANVLTF. The CDR3 bases are TGTGCCAGCAGTTTGGGATCTGGGGCCAACGTCCTGACTTTC.

J is TRBJ2-2 and V is TRBV5-1, with TRBD2 as a possible D gene (5 bases). The V and J ends lost 2 bases and 0 bases respectively, with 17 bases between them. The CDR3 runs 18 residues. The germline gives CDR1 SGHRS, CDR2 YFSETQ. The CDR3 nucleotides read TGCGCCAGCAGCTTTTTTTGGAGCGGATCAACGAACACCGGGGAGCTGTTTTTT. It yields the protein CASSFFWSGSTNTGELFF.

This clonotype was seen a few times. The chain has TRBV7-2 and TRBJ2-5; 8 bases are a match to TRBD1. After removal of 5 bases from V and 6 bases from J, the junction contained 5 bases not matched to a gene. There are 13 residues in the CDR3. Per germline, CDR1 SGHTA and CDR2 FQGNSA. CDR3 in amino acids: CASSTTGGQTQYF. The CDR3 DNA sequence: TGTGCCAGCAGCACCACAGGGGGGCAGACCCAGTACTTC.

Only one count was recorded for this clonotype. Sequence at one end of the junction differs from germline and may be a read error. The genes are TRBV7-2 and TRBJ2-1; 8 nucleotides match TRBD1. The CDR3 extends over 15 amino acids. Germline V gene sequence: CDR1 SGHTA, CDR2 FQGNSA. The CDR3 loop is CASSLYRQGNNEKFF. The DNA for the CDR3 is TGTGCCAGCAGCTTATACCGACAGGGGAACAATGAGAAGTTCTTC.

This clonotype was counted only a few times. The rearrangement joins TRBV4-3 to TRBJ1-2; D remains unclear. Trimming pared 4 bases from V and 4 bases from J, leaving 10 bases between. CDR1 and CDR2 (germline): LGHNA, YSLEER. The CDR3 spans 13 residues. CDR3 sequence reads: CASSRDPLYGYTF. In DNA, the CDR3 is TGCGCCAGCAGCCGGGATCCACTCTATGGCTACACCTTC.

This rearrangement joins TRBV13 to TRBJ2-1; 14 nucleotides line up with TRBD2. V lost 4 bases, J lost 2 bases, and 10 bases stayed unmatched. The CDR3 sequence is 19 residues long. Germline CDR1 and CDR2: PRHDT and FYEKMQ (reference sequence). Here the CDR3 reads CASSSERLAGGPPYNEQFF. The DNA for the CDR3 is TGTGCCAGCAGCTCCGAGCGACTAGCGGGAGGGCCCCCCTACAATGAGCAGTTCTTC.